The 20 T cell receptor beta chains listed next were all sequenced from one sample in a study of Graves' ophthalmopathy and Graves' hyperthyroidism. The study amplified TCR beta CDR3 regions using RNA transcripts. HTBI-primed first-round RT-PCR preceded second-round multiplex PCR. TCRdb reprocessed the multiplex PCR reads with MiXCR, giving one entry per CDR3 protein. The table lists about 700,000 distinct CDR3 sequences, 40% of them singletons. The material sequenced was peripheral blood. The receptor set was obtained from an adult man with Graves' ophthalmopathy.

The chain recombines TRBV25-1 with TRBJ1-1; 7 nucleotides align to TRBD1. The trim removed 5 bases at V and 0 bases at J, leaving 9 bases unmatched. This CDR3 has 16 amino acids. Per the germline V gene, CDR1 is MGHDK and CDR2 is SYGVNS. CDR3 DNA: TGTGCCAGCAGTTTTGGGGGACAGACAATGAACACTGAAGCTTTCTTT. This sequence encodes CASSFGGQTMNTEAFF.

Regarding this clonotype: This clone may be a read error of a much larger clone one base away. The chain carries TRBV10-3 and TRBJ1-5; a weak D match, TRBD1 (6 bases). Looked up from germline, CDR1 is ENHRY and CDR2 is SYGVKD. The CDR3 sequence is 14 residues long. In DNA form, the CDR3 reads TGTACCAGCGGTACAGGGATTGGCAATCAGCCCCAGCATTTT. This codes for CTSGTGIGNQPQHF.

The V call is TRBV7-9, the J call TRBJ2-3; D is tentatively TRBD1 or TRBD2 (5 bases each). Trimming shortened V by 5 bases and J by 2 bases, and 11 bases separated the two germline ends. This CDR3 comprises 14 residues. Germline assignment: CDR1 SEHNR and CDR2 FQNEAQ (reference sequence). CDR3 in amino acids: CASSGWGNTDTQYF. The CDR3 DNA reads as TGTGCCAGCAGCGGGTGGGGGAACACAGATACGCAGTATTTT.

The chain uses TRBV9 and TRBJ1-2; no reliable D call. The germline CDR1 and CDR2 sequences are SGDLS and YYNGEE. The CDR3 length is 14 residues. V dropped 0 bases and J dropped 3 bases, with 9 bases sitting between them. The CDR3 spells CASSVGLDYYGYTF. DNA of the CDR3: TGTGCCAGCAGCGTAGGGCTGGATTACTATGGCTACACCTTC. Drawing the rest from reference TRBV9 and TRBJ1-2, the complete variable domain is DSGVTQTPKHLITATGQRVTLRCSPRSGDLSVYWYQQSLDQGLQFLIQYYNGEERAKGNILERFSAQQFPDLHSELNLSSLELGDSALYFCASSVGLDYYGYTFGSGTRLTVV.

Concerning this clonotype itself: A read error may explain this, as a much larger clone is one base away. The CDR3 does not close with the conserved phenylalanine or tryptophan, likely indicating a read error. The chain links TRBV2 to TRBJ1-1, with D unclear. CDR3 length: 13 residues. The germline gives CDR1 SNHLY, CDR2 FYNNEI. Deletions cut 1 base from V and 5 bases from J, with 8 bases between. The CDR3 sequence: CASSEGWWTEAFL. CDR3 DNA: TGTGCCAGCAGTGAAGGTTGGTGGACTGAAGCTTTCCTT.

The V and J genes are TRBV7-9 and TRBJ2-2, with D hard to call. The V gene's germline CDR1 is SEHNR and CDR2 FQNEAQ (reference sequence). The CDR3 loop spans 15 amino acids. Deletions cut 3 bases from V and 4 bases from J, with 12 bases between. The CDR3 reads CASSLDNRPTGELFF. Written as DNA, the CDR3 is TGTGCCAGCAGCTTGGATAACCGGCCCACCGGGGAGCTGTTTTTT.

This clonotype was recorded many times. The rearrangement uses TRBV7-9 and TRBJ2-7; 14 bases match TRBD2. Trimming at V came to 4 bases and at J to 5 bases, leaving 7 bases not matched to a gene. This CDR3 is 16 amino acids long. Looked up from germline, CDR1 is SEHNR and CDR2 is FQNEAQ (reference sequence). The CDR3 DNA follows: TGTGCCAGCAGCTCCTGGACTAGCGGGAGGTTGGACGAGCAGTACTTC. Translated: CASSSWTSGRLDEQYF.

With respect to this clonotype: A read error may explain this, as a much larger clone is one base away. The chain combines TRBV5-1 with TRBJ2-7; D is unclear. Germline V gene sequence: CDR1 SGHRS, CDR2 YFSETQ. This CDR3 comprises 12 residues. CDR3: CANSTRSYEQYF. The CDR3 coding sequence is TGCGCCAACAGCACGCGTTCCTACGAGCAGTACTTC.

This clonotype was seen at least ten times. V is TRBV7-3 and J is TRBJ2-2; D unclear. CDR1 is SGHTA and CDR2 is FQGTGA in the germline V gene. V was shortened by 5 bases and J by 4 bases, with 8 bases between the two germline ends. The CDR3 runs 13 residues. CDR3 DNA sequence: TGTGCCAGCAGCCCTATCCCCACCGGGGAGCTGTTTTTT. Translated: CASSPIPTGELFF.

The chain is built from TRBV7-2 and TRBJ2-5, with 9 bases that match TRBD2. With V trimmed by 6 bases and J by 0 bases, 11 bases remained unmatched. Germline-derived CDR1 and CDR2 are SGHTA and FQGNSA. CDR3 size: 17 residues. The DNA of the CDR3 is TGTGCCAGCAGTTCTAAGCGCGGGGGGGAGTACCAAGAGACCCAGTACTTC. Its protein product is CASSSKRGGEYQETQYF.

A note on this clonotype: This clone may be a read error of a much larger clone one base away. This chain joins TRBV10-3 and TRBJ1-6; D remains ambiguous. The germline V gene encodes CDR1 ENHRY and CDR2 SYGVKD. The CDR3 is 14 residues long. V was cut by 3 bases and J by 19 bases, with 22 bases left in between. CDR3 in amino acids: CAISDSVTFFLAHF. CDR3 bases: TGTGCCATCAGTGACTCGGTGACCTTCTTCTTGGCTCACTTT.

The rearrangement links TRBV25-1 to TRBJ2-2; no firm D call. The germline V and J ends were trimmed by 5 bases and 0 bases, with 10 bases remaining between them. Germline V gives CDR1 MGHDK, CDR2 SYGVNS. The CDR3 sequence is 15 residues long. The CDR3 region has the DNA TGTGCCAGCAGTTTGCGACATTCGAACACCGGGGAGCTGTTTTTT. Its protein is CASSLRHSNTGELFF.

The gene calls are TRBV6-6 and TRBJ1-4, with 10 bases lining up with TRBD1. Germline V gene data show CDR1 as MNHNY and CDR2 as SVGAGI (reference sequence). The ends lost 7 bases at V and 3 bases at J; junction bases unmatched: 8. The CDR3 is 16 residues long. CDR3 DNA sequence: TGTGCCAGCAATGACAGGGGGCAGGGGGCTAATGAAAAACTGTTTTTT. Translating gives CASNDRGQGANEKLFF.

In its sample, this clonotype was seen many times. V and J are TRBV2 and TRBJ2-7; D possibly corresponds to TRBD2 (6 bases). Germline V gene data show CDR1 as SNHLY and CDR2 as FYNNEI. The V gene lost 9 bases and the J gene lost 3 bases, with 12 bases spanning the gap. The CDR3 extends over 12 amino acids. CDR3 nucleotide sequence: TGTGCCAGTAGGACGGGGGACTACGAGCAGTACTTC. This translates into CASRTGDYEQYF.

To note about this clonotype: At one of its ends the junction is not consistent with the germline gene, which may arise from a read error. The V and J genes are TRBV14 and TRBJ1-1, with no clear D. The CDR3 is 11 amino acids. Germline V gene sequence: CDR1 SGHDN, CDR2 FVKESK. As DNA, the CDR3 is TGTGCCAGCAGCCTCAACGTCCATCGGCCCTTT. This codes for CASSLNVHRPF.

This clonotype was detected ten times or more. This chain connects TRBV9 to TRBJ1-2; tentative D call: TRBD1 (5 bases). The V and J ends lost 0 bases and 8 bases respectively, with 14 bases between them. CDR1 SGDLS and CDR2 YYNGEE come from the germline V gene. The CDR3 sequence is 14 residues long. The CDR3 nucleotides read TGTGCCAGCAGCGTAGCTCTGGCAGGGCAAGGCTACACCTTC. It specifies CASSVALAGQGYTF.

The CDR3 sequence: CASSQTGQASYEQYF. The CDR3 bases are TGCGCCAGCAGCCAAACAGGACAGGCCTCCTACGAGCAGTACTTC. The V call is TRBV4-3, the J call TRBJ2-7; 7 bases map to TRBD1. The CDR3 has 15 residues. Germline V lookup: CDR1 LGHNA, CDR2 YSLEER. With 2 bases clipped from V and 0 bases from J, the junction kept 4 bases outside the gene matches.

The chain joins TRBV3-1 to TRBJ1-2, with unresolved D. The CDR3 totals 13 residues. Germline loops: CDR1 LGHDT, CDR2 YNNKEL (reference sequence). The V and J ends lost 1 base and 8 bases respectively, with 11 bases between them. The CDR3 reads CASSQGANGGYTF. CDR3 in DNA: TGTGCCAGCAGCCAAGGGGCAAACGGCGGCTACACCTTC.

J is TRBJ2-5 and V is TRBV7-9; 7 bases fit TRBD2. CDR1 and CDR2 from the germline V gene are SEHNR and FQNEAQ (reference sequence). The CDR3 has 14 residues. Germline trimming cut 1 base from V and 5 bases from J; bases unmatched to any gene: 4. CDR3 residues: CASSLDGGGETQYF. Here the CDR3 DNA reads TGTGCCAGCAGCTTAGATGGGGGAGGGGAGACCCAGTACTTC.

The chain employs TRBV19 and TRBJ2-7; 10 nucleotides align to TRBD2. The DNA end is a closer match to TRBJ2-5, so the J assignment may be wrong. The CDR3 runs to 14 residues. Germline V gene data show CDR1 as LNHDA and CDR2 as SQIVND (reference sequence). CDR3 amino acids: CASQTSGFGETQYF. DNA for the CDR3: TGTGCCAGTCAGACTAGCGGGTTTGGGGAGACCCAGTACTTC.